This T cell receptor (beta chain) was recorded in a study of CD8 T cells in Susac syndrome. Trimming left V 6 bases short and J 11 bases short, with 7 bases between. The length of the CDR3 is 8 residues. CDR1 is SQVTM and CDR2 is ANQGSEA in the germline V gene. Random-hexamer reverse transcription was applied to about 0.45 to 1 ug RNA. The TCR beta CDR3 was amplified by immunoSEQ multiplex PCR across 54 Vbeta, 13 Jbeta. TCRdb recomputed calls from the immunoSEQ multiplex PCR reads with MiXCR, one row per CDR3 protein. The table lists about 210,000 distinct CDR3 sequences, roughly 96% of them singletons. CD8+ and CD4+ T cells taken from blood had their TCR beta sequenced. The multiple sclerosis control group consisted of treatment-naive patients whose relapsing-remitting disease, which was either stable or active, fulfilled revised McDonald criteria.

Sequenced: CD4+ T cells from PBMCs. The gene calls are TRBV29-1 and TRBJ1-2; D is unresolved. The sequence derives from a human donor with multiple sclerosis. CDR3 region: CSVGGYTF. CDR3 sequence (DNA): TGCAGCGTGGGTGGGTACACCTTC.